This TCR beta chain was sequenced in a study of regulatory T cells in long-lasting Graves disease. The J segment lost 3 bases and the V segment lost 8 bases, leaving 5 bases of the junction unmatched. CDR1 and CDR2 from the germline V gene are LGHDT and YNNKEL (reference sequence). The CDR3 length is 13 residues. There are many counts of this clonotype. The time point is: newly diagnosed GD, antithyroid drugs for less than 3 months. Following extraction of RNA from PBMCs, that RNA was used to make the TCR library. Arm-PCR of CDR3 regions and iRepertoire HTBI primers were used to build TCR beta libraries. MiXCR was run by TCRdb on the multiplex PCR reads, yielding one entry per CDR3 protein. The sample records hundreds of thousands of distinct CDR3 sequences, 15% being singletons. A further study also used this sample, focusing on T cells in Graves' hyperthyroidism and ophthalmopathy.

This material consisted of peripheral blood mononuclear cells (PBMCs), taken at new diagnosis, from a patient treated with antithyroid drugs. This sequence was found in a woman in her thirties or forties with Graves disease. The chain uses TRBV3-1 and TRBJ2-7; TRBD1 matches at 9 bases. The CDR3 coding sequence is TGTGCCAGCGCCGGGACAGGGATCTACGAGCAGTACTTC. It is translated as CASAGTGIYEQYF.